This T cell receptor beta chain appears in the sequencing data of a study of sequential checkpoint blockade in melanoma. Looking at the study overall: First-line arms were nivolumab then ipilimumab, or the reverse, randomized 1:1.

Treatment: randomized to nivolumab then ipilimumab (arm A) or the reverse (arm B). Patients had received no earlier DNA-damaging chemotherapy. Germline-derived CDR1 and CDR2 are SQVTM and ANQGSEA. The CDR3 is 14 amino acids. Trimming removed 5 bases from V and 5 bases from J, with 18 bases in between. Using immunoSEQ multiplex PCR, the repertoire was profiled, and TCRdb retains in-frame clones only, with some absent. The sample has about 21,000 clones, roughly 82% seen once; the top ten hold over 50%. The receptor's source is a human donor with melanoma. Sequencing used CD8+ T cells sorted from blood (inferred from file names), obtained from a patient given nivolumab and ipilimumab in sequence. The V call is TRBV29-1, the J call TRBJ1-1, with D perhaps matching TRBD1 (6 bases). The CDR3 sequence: CSVSLGGRGTEAFF. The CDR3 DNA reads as TGCAGCGTTTCCCTAGGGGGTAGAGGTACTGAAGCTTTCTTT.